The source of this T cell receptor (beta chain) is a study of OX40 agonist ivuxolimab in advanced cancers. Study at large: Patients received ivuxolimab, an agonistic anti-OX40 (CD134) antibody.

This CDR3 is 13 amino acids long. V lost 4 bases to trimming and J lost 7 bases, with 13 bases between them. Germline CDR1 SEHNR, CDR2 FQNEAQ (reference sequence). Produced via immunoSEQ multiplex PCR; TCRdb's table is partial and in-frame only. The sample includes around 47,000 clones, about 85% of them seen just once. Source: CD4+ or CD8+ T cells sorted from blood, taken in a trial of the OX40 agonist ivuxolimab. The sequence derives from an adult with an advanced solid tumor such as melanoma, head and neck, liver or kidney cancer. The chain joins TRBV7-9 to TRBJ1-2; weak D call: TRBD1 (6 bases). Written as DNA, the CDR3 is TGTGCCAGCAGCTCGGACAGAGGTTCTGGCTACACCTTC. This encodes CASSSDRGSGYTF. The whole variable domain, filled in from reference TRBV7-9 and TRBJ1-2, reads DTGVSQNPRHKITKRGQNVTFRCDPISEHNRLYWYRQTLGQGPEFLTYFQNEAQLEKSRLLSDRFSAERPKGSFSTLEIQRTEQGDSAMYLCASSSDRGSGYTFGSGTRLTVV.